The 8 T cell receptor beta chains presented below share a single source sample, sequenced in a study of T cell clusters in autoimmune cytopenias. TRB was amplified from around 250 ng of peripheral blood genomic DNA per sample. Multiplex touch-down PCR amplified TRB using TRB-A and TRB-B pools in one tube. From the multiplex PCR reads, TCRdb lists one entry per CDR3 protein and no DNA. The table for this sample gives some 7,200 distinct CDR3 sequences. The material sequenced was peripheral blood. The receptor set was obtained from a human donor with an autoimmune cytopenia or autoimmune hepatitis (not recorded which).

The chain recombines TRBV18 with TRBJ2-7; TCRdb outputs TRBD2, but without DNA this stays unchecked. The germline gives CDR1 KGHSH, CDR2 LQKENI. CDR3 length: 14 amino acids. CDR3 residues: CASSTEARSYEQYF. Full variable domain (rest looked up from reference TRBV18 and TRBJ2-7): NAGVMQNPRHLVRRRGQEARLRCSPMKGHSHVYWYRQLPEEGLKFMVYLQKENIIDESGMPKERFSAEFPKEGPSILRIQQVVRGDSAAYFCASSTEARSYEQYFGPGTRLTVT.

The CDR3: CASSDLEMNTGELFF. This sequence joins TRBV25-1 and TRBJ2-2. CDR3 length: 15 residues. CDR1 and CDR2 from the germline V gene are MGHDK and SYGVNS.

This clonotype is called medium-sized based on its frequency. The chain couples TRBV7-6 to TRBJ2-1; absent DNA, TCRdb's TRBD1 call cannot be checked. Per the germline V gene, CDR1 is SGHVS and CDR2 is FNYEAQ. The CDR3 covers 16 residues. CDR3 protein: CASSHGQGNSYNEQFF.

V is TRBV5-1 and J is TRBJ2-2; without DNA, the TCRdb call of TRBD1 cannot be checked. CDR1 is SGHRS, CDR2 YFSETQ, per germline. The CDR3 loop spans 14 amino acids. The CDR3 loop reads CASTGTVNTGELFF.

The rearrangement links TRBV5-1 to TRBJ1-1. The CDR3 length is 15 residues. CDR1 is SGHRS and CDR2 is YFSETQ in the germline V gene. Here the CDR3 reads CASSLFADGVSEAFF.

Frequency places this clonotype as medium-sized. V gene TRBV6-5 combines with J gene TRBJ2-2; the TCRdb call, TRBD2, lacks DNA for checking. Germline CDR1 MNHEY, CDR2 SVGAGI. This CDR3 region has 19 residues. CDR3 sequence reads: CASRTAPGTSGSGTGELFF.

The rearrangement links TRBV12-3 or TRBV12-4 to TRBJ2-5; TCRdb proposes TRBD2, but this gene call is untestable without DNA. There are 18 residues in the CDR3. CDR3 sequence: CASICRNPSGGLQETQYF.

The chain is built from TRBV5-5 and TRBJ1-2. Germline lookup yields CDR1 SGHKS and CDR2 YYEKEE (reference sequence). The CDR3 runs 14 residues. The chain's CDR3 is CASSFLGDGILETF.